This T cell receptor beta chain emerged from a study of cytomegalovirus exposure and HLA in healthy donors. Both 60 Vbeta primers and 13 Jbeta primers went into the PCR. Libraries were prepared by immunoSEQ multiplex PCR; TCRdb keeps only in-frame clonotypes and omits some of them. The sample records around 150,000 clones, roughly four fifths being singletons. Germline assignment: CDR1 MDHEN and CDR2 SYDVKM. V dropped 6 bases and J dropped 8; count of bases not matched to a gene: 9. CDR3 length: 14 amino acids. This clonotype originated in a woman aged 18-29 years in good health and CMV-seronegative. The chain carries TRBV28 and TRBJ1-4; 7 nucleotides line up with TRBD1. The sample taken for sequencing was PBMCs. CDR3 loop: CASRTDRLGEKLFF. CDR3 nucleotides: TGTGCCAGCAGGACGGACAGGCTCGGCGAAAAACTGTTTTTT.